This T cell receptor beta chain stems from a study of blood T cell repertoires in COVID-19. Unmatched junction bases numbered 2, after V lost 9 bases and J lost 4 bases. Germline CDR1 KGHDR, CDR2 SFDVKD. This CDR3 has 13 residues. Libraries were prepared by immunoSEQ multiplex PCR; TCRdb keeps only in-frame clonotypes and omits some of them. The top ten hold roughly 1.6% of the sample, which has roughly 410,000 clones, 75% to 90% seen once. This TCR came from a woman aged 40 to 50 with COVID-19, enrolled during active disease. The V and J genes are TRBV24-1 and TRBJ2-1; 10 bases map to TRBD2. Sequenced input: peripheral blood. The CDR3 reads CATRTSGYNEQFF. The CDR3 DNA reads TGTGCCACCCGGACTAGCGGTTACAATGAGCAGTTCTTC.